This TCR beta chain comes out of a study of PD-1 blockade in classical Hodgkin lymphoma. Study-wide context: Patients had nivolumab dosed at 3 mg/kg, delivered intravenously every 2 weeks.

In the case of this clone: What it binds is unknown.

General study results and limits: Complete responders matched newly diagnosed patients in baseline diversity. Individuals who commenced nivolumab within less than 1 year of ASCT were excluded. Unlike CD8+ TCR diversity, which did not rise significantly by C4D1, CD4+ TCR diversity did.

This table comes from immunoSEQ multiplex PCR, and its TCRdb copy is limited to in-frame clones, with some not included. The sample shows about 30,000 clones, over 75% of them seen only once. Relapse after autologous stem cell transplantation occurred in every patient, and brentuximab vedotin exposure varied. Magnetic negative selection was used to purify CD4+ T cells from PBMCs that had been thawed. CDR1 and CDR2 from the germline V gene are SEHNR and FQNEAQ (reference sequence). The CDR3 runs 14 residues. V was pared by 8 bases and J by 1 base, with 14 bases between. The chain is built from TRBV7-9 and TRBJ1-1; possibly TRBD1 for D (6 bases). The origin of this receptor is a human donor with classical Hodgkin lymphoma. This material consisted of CD4+ T cells from blood, taken at baseline. In nucleotides, the CDR3 is TGTGCCAGCGGGGGGGCTTCGGGGAACACTGAAGCTTTCTTT. The encoded protein is CASGGASGNTEAFF.